This TCR beta chain appears in the sequencing data of a study of blood T cell repertoires in COVID-19. The wider study: The study drew acute and convalescent COVID-19 samples from the United States, Italy and Spain. Nucleic acid was either cDNA or gDNA, and it came from T cells, B-cell-depleted T cells, or PBMCs.

In the original workflow: Researchers report that nucleated cell counts were estimated from reference gene primer amplification. Produced via immunoSEQ multiplex PCR; TCRdb's table is partial and in-frame only. D and trimming come from the DNA, and the V and J calls and clone size come from that table. This table holds 150,000 to 200,000 clones, under 90% found once. CDR1 and CDR2 (germline): SGHTS, YDEGEE. CDR3 length: 13 residues. V was clipped by 2 bases and J by 5 bases, with 10 bases between them. The chain uses TRBV5-8 and TRBJ1-2, with TRBD1 as a possible D gene (5 bases). The TCR comes from a man aged 40-50 years with acute or convalescent COVID-19. Sequenced material: peripheral blood. CDR3 region: CASSFDRIYGYTF. The CDR3 DNA reads as TGTGCCAGCAGCTTCGACAGAATATATGGCTACACCTTC.